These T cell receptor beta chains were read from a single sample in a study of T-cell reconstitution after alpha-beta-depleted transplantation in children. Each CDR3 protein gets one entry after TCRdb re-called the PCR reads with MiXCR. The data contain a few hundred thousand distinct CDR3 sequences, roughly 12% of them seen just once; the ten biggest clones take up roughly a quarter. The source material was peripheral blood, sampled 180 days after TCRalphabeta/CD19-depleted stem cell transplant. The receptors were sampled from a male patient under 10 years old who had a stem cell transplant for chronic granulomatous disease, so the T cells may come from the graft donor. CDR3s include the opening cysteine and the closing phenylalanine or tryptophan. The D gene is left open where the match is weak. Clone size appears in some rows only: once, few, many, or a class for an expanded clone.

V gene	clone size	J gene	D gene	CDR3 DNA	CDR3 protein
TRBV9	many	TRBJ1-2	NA	TGTGCCAGCAGCGTAGACCACAAGTATGGCTACACCTTC	CASSVDHKYGYTF
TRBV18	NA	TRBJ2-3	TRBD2	TGTGCCAGCTCACCGATACGCGGGAGCGGCGCAGATACGCAGTATTTT	CASSPIRGSGADTQYF
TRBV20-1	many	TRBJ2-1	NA	TGCAGTGCACCGCGACAGTTCCCCTCCTACAATGAGCAGTTCTTC	CSAPRQFPSYNEQFF
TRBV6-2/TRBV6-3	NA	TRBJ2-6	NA	TGTGCCAGCAGTTACCGTCCCCCCGGACAGACCGGGACACAGCCTGGGGCCAACGTCCTGACTTTC	CASSYRPPGQTGTQPGANVLTF
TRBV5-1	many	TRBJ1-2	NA	TGCGCCAGCAGCCGAGGATCCGACTATGGCTACACCTTC	CASSRGSDYGYTF
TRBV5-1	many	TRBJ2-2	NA	TGCGCCAGCAGCGTGGGGCTCCGACCGAGAACCGGGGAGCTGTTTTTT	CASSVGLRPRTGELFF
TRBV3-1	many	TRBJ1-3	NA	TGTGCCAGCCGAGGCTTCTCTGGAAACACCATATATTTT	CASRGFSGNTIYF
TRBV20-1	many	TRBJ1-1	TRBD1	TGCAGTGCTAGAGATGTTGTCGGACAGGGAGGTACTGAAGCTTTCTTT	CSARDVVGQGGTEAFF
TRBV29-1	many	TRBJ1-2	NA	TGCAGCGTTAGTCGGGGGGCACAGGGCTACACCTTC	CSVSRGAQGYTF
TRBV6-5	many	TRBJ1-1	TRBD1	TGTGCCAGCAGTTACTCCCTTGGGACAGGGGGCGGGAACACTGAAGCTTTCTTT	CASSYSLGTGGGNTEAFF
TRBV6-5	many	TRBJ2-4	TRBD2	TGTGCCAGCAGTTACACACCTAGCGGGCTCGCCAAAAACATTCAGTACTTC	CASSYTPSGLAKNIQYF
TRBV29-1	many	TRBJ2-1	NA	TGCAGCGTGGAGGACAGCCCCTACAATGAGCAGTTCTTC	CSVEDSPYNEQFF
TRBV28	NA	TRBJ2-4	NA	TGTGCCAGCAGTCGGAGGGCCGACGCCAAAAACATTCAGTACTTC	CASSRRADAKNIQYF
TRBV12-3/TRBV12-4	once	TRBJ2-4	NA	TGTGCCAGCAGTCCCGCCGCCAGAGCCAAAAACATTCAGTACTTC	CASSPAARAKNIQYF
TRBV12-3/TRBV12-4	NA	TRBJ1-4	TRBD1	TGTGCCAGCAGTTTCGACAGGGGGGATGAAAAACTGTTTTTT	CASSFDRGDEKLFF
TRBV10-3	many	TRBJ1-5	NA	TGTGCCAGTTCAGGTGGGGGCAATCAGCCCCAGCATTTT	CASSGGGNQPQHF
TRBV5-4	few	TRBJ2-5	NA	TGTGCCAGCAGCTTGTTACAGGGCCACCAAGAGACCCAGTACTTC	CASSLLQGHQETQYF
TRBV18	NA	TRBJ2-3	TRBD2	TGTGCCAGCTCACCGATTACTAGCGGGGGGCCAAGCACAGATACGCAGTATTTT	CASSPITSGGPSTDTQYF
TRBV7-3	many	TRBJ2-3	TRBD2	TGTGCCAGCAGCTTAACGCGGCTAGCGGCCACAGATACGCAGTATTTT	CASSLTRLAATDTQYF
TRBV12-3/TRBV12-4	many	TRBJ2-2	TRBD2	TGTGCCAGCAGTCCGACCCCGGGACTAGGTGGCGGGGAGCTGTTTTTT	CASSPTPGLGGGELFF
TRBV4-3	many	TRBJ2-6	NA	TGCGCCAGCAGCCAAGAGGGTGCTGGGGCCAACGTCCTGACTTTC	CASSQEGAGANVLTF
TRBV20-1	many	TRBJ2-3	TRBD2	TGCAGTGCTCAAGCGGGGGGCACAGATACGCAGTATTTT	CSAQAGGTDTQYF
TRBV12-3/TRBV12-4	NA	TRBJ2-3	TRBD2	TGTGCCAGCAGTTCGCGACTAGCCTTACCCTCAGATACGCAGTATTTT	CASSSRLALPSDTQYF
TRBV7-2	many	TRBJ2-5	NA	TGTGCCAGCAGCTCCCAAAACCCCGTTGTCCAAGAGACCCAGTACTTC	CASSSQNPVVQETQYF
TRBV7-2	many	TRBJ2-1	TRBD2	TGTGCCAGCCGAACCGGGGGGGGGCCCAATGAGCAGTTCTTC	CASRTGGGPNEQFF
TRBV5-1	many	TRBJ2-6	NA	TGCGCCAGCAGCTTGGCCTCCCGCCCAGGGGAAACCTCTGGGGCCAACGTCCTGACTTTC	CASSLASRPGETSGANVLTF
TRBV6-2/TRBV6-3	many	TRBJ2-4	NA	TGTGCCAGCAGCTCCCCCGCCAGAGCCAAAAACATTCAGTACTTC	CASSSPARAKNIQYF
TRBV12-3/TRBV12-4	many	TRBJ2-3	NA	TGTGCCAGCAGAGAGATGGGAGATACGCAGTATTTT	CASREMGDTQYF
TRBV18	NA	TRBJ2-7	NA	TGTGCCAGCTCACCTCCCTGGGAGCAGTACTTC	CASSPPWEQYF
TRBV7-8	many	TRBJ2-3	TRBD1	TGTGCCAGCAGCCGACGGGACAGGCTAGATACGCAGTATTTT	CASSRRDRLDTQYF
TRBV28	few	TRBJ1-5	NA	TGTGCCAGCAGTTTCCATCAGCCCCAGCATTTT	CASSFHQPQHF
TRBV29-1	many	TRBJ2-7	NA	TGCAGCGCTGGGGAGAGTGAGCAGTACTTC	CSAGESEQYF
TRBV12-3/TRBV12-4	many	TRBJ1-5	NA	TGTGCCAGCAGCTCCAGACAGGCGGGGCAGCCCCAGCATTTT	CASSSRQAGQPQHF
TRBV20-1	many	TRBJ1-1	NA	TGCAGTGCTACCAGGGGTAGCACTGAAGCTTTCTTT	CSATRGSTEAFF
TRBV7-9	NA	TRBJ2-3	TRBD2	TGTGCCAGCAGCTTACCCCTTAGCGGGAGTGGTTCACATACGCAGTATTTT	CASSLPLSGSGSHTQYF
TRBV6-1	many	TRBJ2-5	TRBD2	TGTGCCAGCAGTGAAAGGAGACTAGCCCAACAAGAGACCCAGTACTTC	CASSERRLAQQETQYF
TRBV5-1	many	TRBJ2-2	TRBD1	TGCGCCAGCAGCCCCGCGGACAGGGCCGATTTTACCGGGGAGCTGTTTTTT	CASSPADRADFTGELFF
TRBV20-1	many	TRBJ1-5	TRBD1	TGCAGTGCCCAAGGGAGGGGGCGTAAGGATCAGCCCCAGCATTTT	CSAQGRGRKDQPQHF
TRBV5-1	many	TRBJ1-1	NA	TGCGCCAGCAGCTTGGAGACGGACACTGAAGCTTTCTTT	CASSLETDTEAFF
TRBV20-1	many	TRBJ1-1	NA	TGCAGTGCTAGAGACCCGAATGCCAGGTTGAACACTGAAGCTTTCTTT	CSARDPNARLNTEAFF
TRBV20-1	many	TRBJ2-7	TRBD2	TGCAGTGCTAGAAGAACCGGGACTAGCGGGGGAAGGAGCTCCTACGAGCAGTACTTC	CSARRTGTSGGRSSYEQYF
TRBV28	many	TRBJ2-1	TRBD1	TGTGCCAGCAGTTTATATGGGACAGGATACTACAATGAGCAGTTCTTC	CASSLYGTGYYNEQFF
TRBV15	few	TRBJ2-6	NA	TGTGCCACCAGCAGAGAGTCATCCAGGGGCTCTGGGGCCAACGTCCTGACTTTC	CATSRESSRGSGANVLTF
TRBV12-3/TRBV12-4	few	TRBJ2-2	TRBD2	TGTGCCAGCAGTTTAAGGCGGGAGACCACCGGGGAGCTGTTTTTT	CASSLRRETTGELFF
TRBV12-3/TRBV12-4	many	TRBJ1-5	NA	TGTGCCAGCAGTTTAGACGTCGGGGGGGCCAATCAGCCCCAGCATTTT	CASSLDVGGANQPQHF
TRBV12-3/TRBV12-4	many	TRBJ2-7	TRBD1	TGTGCCAGCAGTTTGACGACAGGGCAAAACGAGCAGTACTTC	CASSLTTGQNEQYF
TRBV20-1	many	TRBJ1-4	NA	TGCAGTGCTTACTATGGGGAAAAACTGTTTTTT	CSAYYGEKLFF
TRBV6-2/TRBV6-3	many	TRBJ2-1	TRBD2	TGTGCCAGCAGTCCCGGGGGGGATCTCAATGAGCAGTTCTTC	CASSPGGDLNEQFF
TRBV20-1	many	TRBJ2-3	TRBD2	TGCAGTGCTAGTAAAGCGGGAGGGTTAGATACGCAGTATTTT	CSASKAGGLDTQYF
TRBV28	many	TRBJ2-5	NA	TGTGCCAGCAGTTTGGGGGGTCTGGAGGAGACCCAGTACTTC	CASSLGGLEETQYF
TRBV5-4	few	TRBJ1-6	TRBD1	TGTGCCAGCAGCTTGGCCGGGACAGGGGATTCACCCCTCCACTTT	CASSLAGTGDSPLHF
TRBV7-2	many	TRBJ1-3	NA	TGTGCCAGCAGCTTAGGCCGGATAAGCTCTGGAAACACCATATATTTT	CASSLGRISSGNTIYF
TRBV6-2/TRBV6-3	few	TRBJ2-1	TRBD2	TGTGCCACCCACCTAACTAGCGGGGTTATCTCCTACAATGAGCAGTTCTTC	CATHLTSGVISYNEQFF